The sequence of this TCR beta chain was determined in a study of cytomegalovirus exposure and HLA in healthy donors. The study ran its PCR with 60 Vbeta and 13 Jbeta primers. Sequencing used immunoSEQ multiplex PCR; TCRdb keeps in-frame clones, though not all of them. The sample yields some 65,000 clones, roughly 74% seen once. The CDR3 consists of 16 residues. The germline V gene has CDR1 SGHDT and CDR2 YYEEEE. V was clipped by 0 bases and J by 7 bases, with 19 bases between them. Material: PBMCs. This receptor was obtained from a woman in her thirties or forties in good health and CMV-seropositive. V and J are TRBV5-6 and TRBJ1-2; the D gene is possibly TRBD1 (5 bases). This CDR3 reads CASSLEKRRGTGGYTF. The CDR3 nucleotides are TGTGCCAGCAGCTTGGAAAAGAGGCGGGGGACGGGTGGCTACACCTTC.